This T cell receptor (beta chain) appears in the sequencing data of a study of early T cells in non-severe SARS-CoV-2 infection. Study-wide background: Sequenced material consisted of bulk RNA (from unsorted whole blood), and chains were unpaired.

Study-level points and caveats: Clonotype matching in VDJdb favored anti-spike CD8 responses and did not capture private and CD4 specificities.

Unique molecular identifiers (one per individual cDNA molecule) were attached. TCRdb called the 5' RACE reads again in MiXCR, with one record for every CDR3 protein. The table includes about 31,000 distinct CDR3 sequences, 4.5% to 6% detected once. Germline V CDR1 and CDR2: SGHVS, FQNEAQ. The CDR3 is 12 residues long. This clonotype was detected a few times. Its antigen remains unidentified. Mismatch with germline at one junction end may stem from a read error. The chain carries TRBV7-8 and TRBJ2-1; D is uncertain. The sequence was collected from an adult who was a healthcare worker with PCR-confirmed SARS-CoV-2 infection or an uninfected control (not recorded which). The sample was whole blood. CDR3 coding DNA: TGTGCCAGCAGCTTAGAGTCGGCCTCGAGGATCTTC. This codes for CASSLESASRIF.